These T cell receptor beta chains were read from a single sample in a study of blood T cell repertoires in COVID-19. The data were produced by immunoSEQ multiplex PCR, yet TCRdb's version contains in-frame clones alone and is incomplete. Among about 140,000 clones, over 75% were seen once, and the ten largest hold approximately 1.8%. Sequenced input: peripheral blood. These receptors all stem from a man between 65 and 85 years old with acute or convalescent COVID-19. Both conserved end residues are part of each CDR3. Fields, in order: V gene, D gene, clone size, J gene, CDR3 DNA, CDR3 protein. A D gene is named only where the DNA matches it firmly. Where a row states a size, it is once, few, many or the class of an expanded clone; other rows omit it.

v_gene: TRBV6-6
d_gene: TRBD1
abundance: -
j_gene: TRBJ2-7
CDR3nt: TGTGCCAGCAGTTACCTGACAGGACAGGGCGAGCAGTACTTC
CDR3aa: CASSYLTGQGEQYF

v_gene: TRBV18
d_gene: -
abundance: -
j_gene: TRBJ1-4
CDR3nt: TGTGCCAGCTCACCTAGACAGGTTAATGAAAAACTGTTTTTT
CDR3aa: CASSPRQVNEKLFF

v_gene: TRBV3-1/TRBV3-2
d_gene: TRBD2
abundance: -
j_gene: TRBJ2-1
CDR3nt: TGTGCCAGCAGCCGAGCGGGGGGGCGGTATGAGCAGTTCTTC
CDR3aa: CASSRAGGRYEQFF

v_gene: TRBV7-2
d_gene: -
abundance: -
j_gene: TRBJ2-5
CDR3nt: TGTGCCAGCAGCTTAAGGGGAACGGGTTTAGAAGAGACCCAGTACTTC
CDR3aa: CASSLRGTGLEETQYF

v_gene: TRBV19
d_gene: -
abundance: -
j_gene: TRBJ1-2
CDR3nt: TGTGCCAGTACCCGCCTCACAGGGAAAGGCTACACCTTC
CDR3aa: CASTRLTGKGYTF

v_gene: TRBV11-3
d_gene: TRBD2
abundance: -
j_gene: TRBJ2-1
CDR3nt: TGTGCCAGCAGCTCCGGACTAGCGTACAATGAGCAGTTCTTC
CDR3aa: CASSSGLAYNEQFF

v_gene: TRBV20-1
d_gene: TRBD2
abundance: -
j_gene: TRBJ2-5
CDR3nt: TGCAGTGCCAGTGTGGGACTAGCACAAGAGACCCAGTACTTC
CDR3aa: CSASVGLAQETQYF

v_gene: TRBV5-1
d_gene: TRBD1
abundance: -
j_gene: TRBJ2-7
CDR3nt: TGCGCCAGCAGCCGTGGGCGTCCAGGGGGCTTCTACGAGCAGTACTTC
CDR3aa: CASSRGRPGGFYEQYF

v_gene: TRBV28
d_gene: -
abundance: -
j_gene: TRBJ1-6
CDR3nt: TGTGCCAGCAGTCCGGACTTCGAGGGATTGGCCCTCCACTTT
CDR3aa: CASSPDFEGLALHF

v_gene: TRBV15
d_gene: TRBD1
abundance: -
j_gene: TRBJ1-1
CDR3nt: TGTGCCACCAGCAGGCTTGGGACAGGGGGCACTGAAGCTTTCTTT
CDR3aa: CATSRLGTGGTEAFF

v_gene: TRBV11-2
d_gene: TRBD2
abundance: -
j_gene: TRBJ2-5
CDR3nt: TGTGCCAGCAGCTTTCCGACTAGCGGGGGGCTAGGACAAGAGACCCAGTACTTC
CDR3aa: CASSFPTSGGLGQETQYF

v_gene: TRBV30
d_gene: -
abundance: few
j_gene: TRBJ2-7
CDR3nt: TGTGCCTGGAGTGTAGACAGTTCCTACGAGCAGTACTTC
CDR3aa: CAWSVDSSYEQYF

v_gene: TRBV3-1/TRBV3-2
d_gene: -
abundance: -
j_gene: TRBJ1-1
CDR3nt: TGTGCCAGCAGCCCTTACTCGAACACTGAAGCTTTCTTT
CDR3aa: CASSPYSNTEAFF

v_gene: TRBV6-5
d_gene: -
abundance: -
j_gene: TRBJ1-1
CDR3nt: TGTGCCAGCAGTTACGGGCAGCCGAACACTGAAGCTTTCTTT
CDR3aa: CASSYGQPNTEAFF

v_gene: TRBV28
d_gene: TRBD1
abundance: once
j_gene: TRBJ1-6
CDR3nt: TGTGCCAGCAGACCCGGGACAGGGGCTTTGAATTCACCCCTCCACTTT
CDR3aa: CASRPGTGALNSPLHF

v_gene: TRBV28
d_gene: TRBD1
abundance: -
j_gene: TRBJ2-4
CDR3nt: TGTGCCAGCAGTTTGCTTGGGACAGCCAACAAAAACATTCAGTACTTC
CDR3aa: CASSLLGTANKNIQYF

v_gene: TRBV5-4
d_gene: TRBD1
abundance: -
j_gene: TRBJ2-7
CDR3nt: TGTGCCAGCAGCTGGGACAGGGTCGGCGAGCAGTACTTC
CDR3aa: CASSWDRVGEQYF

v_gene: TRBV19
d_gene: -
abundance: -
j_gene: TRBJ1-5
CDR3nt: TGTGCCACCCGTTCGGGGTTTAGCAATCAGCCCCAGCATTTT
CDR3aa: CATRSGFSNQPQHF

v_gene: TRBV25-1
d_gene: -
abundance: -
j_gene: TRBJ1-1
CDR3nt: TGTGCCAGCAGTCTCGGGACAACGGAAGCTTTCTTT
CDR3aa: CASSLGTTEAFF

v_gene: TRBV11-1
d_gene: -
abundance: -
j_gene: TRBJ1-1
CDR3nt: TGTGCCAGCAGCTTAACGGTCGACACTGAAGCTTTCTTT
CDR3aa: CASSLTVDTEAFF

v_gene: TRBV3-1/TRBV3-2
d_gene: -
abundance: -
j_gene: TRBJ2-7
CDR3nt: TGTGCCAGCAGCCAGACGGACAGTCCGCAGTACTTC
CDR3aa: CASSQTDSPQYF

v_gene: TRBV5-6
d_gene: TRBD1
abundance: -
j_gene: TRBJ1-2
CDR3nt: TGTGCCAGCAGCGGAAGGGGCAGGGGGCGTATTAACTATGGCTACACCTTC
CDR3aa: CASSGRGRGRINYGYTF

v_gene: TRBV7-9
d_gene: TRBD2
abundance: -
j_gene: TRBJ2-1
CDR3nt: TGTGCCAGCAGCTGGGAGGGCGAAAGTGAGCAGTTCTTC
CDR3aa: CASSWEGESEQFF

v_gene: TRBV6-5
d_gene: -
abundance: -
j_gene: TRBJ1-6
CDR3nt: TGTGCCAGCAGAGGCGGGCCCTTTAATTCACCCCTCCACTTT
CDR3aa: CASRGGPFNSPLHF

v_gene: TRBV12-3/TRBV12-4
d_gene: -
abundance: -
j_gene: TRBJ2-7
CDR3nt: TGTGCCAGCAGTATAAATTACGAGCAGTACTTC
CDR3aa: CASSINYEQYF

v_gene: TRBV2
d_gene: -
abundance: -
j_gene: TRBJ1-5
CDR3nt: TGTGCCAGCAATCACCGGGACAAAAAGAATCAGCCCCAGCATTTT
CDR3aa: CASNHRDKKNQPQHF

v_gene: TRBV9
d_gene: TRBD1
abundance: -
j_gene: TRBJ1-2
CDR3nt: TGTGCCAGCAGCGACTACAGGGGCCCTAGGATGGATGGCTACACCTTC
CDR3aa: CASSDYRGPRMDGYTF

v_gene: TRBV6-5
d_gene: -
abundance: -
j_gene: TRBJ2-4
CDR3nt: TGTGCCAGCAGTTCCCAGGTAGGGGGACAAAAAAACATTCAGTACTTC
CDR3aa: CASSSQVGGQKNIQYF

v_gene: TRBV15
d_gene: -
abundance: -
j_gene: TRBJ1-6
CDR3nt: TGTGCCACCAGCAGATCCCGGACAAGCAATTCACCCCTCCACTTT
CDR3aa: CATSRSRTSNSPLHF

v_gene: TRBV10-1
d_gene: TRBD1
abundance: -
j_gene: TRBJ1-1
CDR3nt: TGCGCCAGCAGTGAGTCCGGGACAGGGAGAAACACTGAAGCTTTCTTT
CDR3aa: CASSESGTGRNTEAFF

v_gene: TRBV27
d_gene: TRBD1
abundance: -
j_gene: TRBJ2-3
CDR3nt: TGTGCCAGCAGGACGACAGGGACAGATACGCAGTATTTT
CDR3aa: CASRTTGTDTQYF

v_gene: TRBV2
d_gene: -
abundance: -
j_gene: TRBJ2-7
CDR3nt: TGTGCCAGCAGGACCCAGGGGGGAAGCTCCTACGAGCAGTACTTC
CDR3aa: CASRTQGGSSYEQYF

v_gene: TRBV7-2
d_gene: -
abundance: -
j_gene: TRBJ1-5
CDR3nt: TGTGCCAGCAGCTTAGTGGCAGGGGACGGTCAGCCCCAGCATTTT
CDR3aa: CASSLVAGDGQPQHF

v_gene: TRBV5-1
d_gene: -
abundance: -
j_gene: TRBJ2-2
CDR3nt: TGCGCCAGCAGCCCTGGACAGAACACCGGGGAGCTGTTTTTT
CDR3aa: CASSPGQNTGELFF

v_gene: TRBV19
d_gene: -
abundance: -
j_gene: TRBJ2-7
CDR3nt: TGTGCCAGTAGTACCAGTGGGAGGGACAACTACTACGAGCAGTACTTC
CDR3aa: CASSTSGRDNYYEQYF

v_gene: TRBV6-5
d_gene: -
abundance: -
j_gene: TRBJ1-2
CDR3nt: TGTGCCAGCAGTTCCAGGGGTTTGGGCTACACCTTC
CDR3aa: CASSSRGLGYTF

v_gene: TRBV19
d_gene: -
abundance: -
j_gene: TRBJ2-3
CDR3nt: TGTGCCAGTAGTATAGATCAGGCGGGGGCGGTCCCAGATACGCAGTATTTT
CDR3aa: CASSIDQAGAVPDTQYF

v_gene: TRBV6-6
d_gene: TRBD2
abundance: -
j_gene: TRBJ2-7
CDR3nt: TGTGCCAGCAGTTACCTAGCGGGACTAGTGTACGAGCAGTACTTC
CDR3aa: CASSYLAGLVYEQYF

v_gene: TRBV19
d_gene: -
abundance: -
j_gene: TRBJ1-4
CDR3nt: TGTGCCAGTCACGTGCTCTCCAGCGGAGAAAAACTGTTTTTT
CDR3aa: CASHVLSSGEKLFF

v_gene: TRBV20-1
d_gene: TRBD2
abundance: -
j_gene: TRBJ2-3
CDR3nt: TGCAGTGCTAGTTTCCCTAGCGGGAAGTCAGATACGCAGTATTTT
CDR3aa: CSASFPSGKSDTQYF

v_gene: TRBV10-1
d_gene: -
abundance: few
j_gene: TRBJ2-7
CDR3nt: TGCGCCAGCAGTGAGGACAGGTCGAGGGACGAGCAGTACTTC
CDR3aa: CASSEDRSRDEQYF

v_gene: TRBV4-1
d_gene: -
abundance: -
j_gene: TRBJ1-2
CDR3nt: TGCGCCAGCAGCCGCCTGGCTCAGGGTTTTGATGGCTACACCTTC
CDR3aa: CASSRLAQGFDGYTF

v_gene: TRBV28
d_gene: TRBD1
abundance: -
j_gene: TRBJ1-2
CDR3nt: TGTGCCAGCACCCCGGGACAGGGGGCAGGTGGCTACACCTTC
CDR3aa: CASTPGQGAGGYTF

v_gene: TRBV5-6
d_gene: -
abundance: -
j_gene: TRBJ1-1
CDR3nt: TGTGCCAGCAGCCCTGGGCCGAGGAACACTGAAGCTTTCTTT
CDR3aa: CASSPGPRNTEAFF

v_gene: TRBV6-1
d_gene: -
abundance: -
j_gene: TRBJ1-2
CDR3nt: TGTGCCAGCAGTGAAGCGCTTGAAGCTGCCTATGGCTACACCTTC
CDR3aa: CASSEALEAAYGYTF

v_gene: TRBV5-1
d_gene: -
abundance: -
j_gene: TRBJ2-3
CDR3nt: TGCGCCAGCAGCTTGGCCGTGACAACTAGCACAGATACGCAGTATTTT
CDR3aa: CASSLAVTTSTDTQYF

v_gene: TRBV7-8
d_gene: -
abundance: -
j_gene: TRBJ2-7
CDR3nt: TGTGCCAGCAGCCCTTTCGCCTACGAGCAGTACTTC
CDR3aa: CASSPFAYEQYF

v_gene: TRBV2
d_gene: TRBD1
abundance: few
j_gene: TRBJ1-4
CDR3nt: TGTGCCAGCCTCGAAGGGGGCCCCGCTGGTGAAAAACTGTTTTTT
CDR3aa: CASLEGGPAGEKLFF